These T cell receptor beta chains were read from a single sample in a study of OX40 agonist ivuxolimab in advanced cancers. Generated by immunoSEQ multiplex PCR, the TCRdb table keeps only in-frame clones and is missing some. The table has 50,000 to 70,000 clones, 80% to 95% seen once. The starting material was CD4+ or CD8+ T cells sorted from blood, obtained in a trial of the OX40 agonist ivuxolimab. The source of these receptors is an adult with an advanced solid tumor such as melanoma, head and neck, liver or kidney cancer. Both conserved end residues are part of each CDR3.

j_gene: TRBJ2-7
v_gene: TRBV9
CDR3aa: CASSVEGLAGTLSSYEQYF

j_gene: TRBJ1-1
v_gene: TRBV4-3
CDR3aa: CASSQDRDTEAFF

j_gene: TRBJ2-7
v_gene: TRBV19
CDR3aa: CASSEGREPSYEQYF

j_gene: TRBJ2-5
v_gene: TRBV6-1
CDR3aa: CASIPLQAGLETQYF

j_gene: TRBJ2-1
v_gene: TRBV7-2
CDR3aa: CASSLVTGQNNEQFF

j_gene: TRBJ1-5
v_gene: TRBV2
CDR3aa: CASSKQEYSNQPQHF

j_gene: TRBJ1-5
v_gene: TRBV27
CDR3aa: CASSSGQGINQPQHF

j_gene: TRBJ2-1
v_gene: TRBV5-1
CDR3aa: CASSQTEYSYNEQFF

j_gene: TRBJ1-2
v_gene: TRBV6-5
CDR3aa: CASRGQNLYGYTF

j_gene: TRBJ2-7
v_gene: TRBV18
CDR3aa: CASSRLGLADFSYEQYF